This T cell receptor beta chain is drawn from a study of technical replicates of blood from a few donors. This CDR3 is built from 15 residues. Germline-derived CDR1 and CDR2 are SEHNR and FQNEAQ (reference sequence). V lost 5 bases, J lost 2 bases, and 10 bases lay in between. Libraries were prepared by immunoSEQ multiplex PCR; TCRdb keeps only in-frame clonotypes and omits some of them. The table records 79,000 or so clones, roughly nine tenths of them present only once. The genes are TRBV7-9 and TRBJ2-6, with D possibly being TRBD2 (6 bases). This clonotype originated in a human donor in good health. What was sequenced was T cells isolated from PBMCs. This chain's CDR3 is CASSQGGTGANVLTF. As DNA, the CDR3 is TGTGCCAGCAGCCAAGGAGGGACTGGGGCCAACGTCCTGACTTTC. Using reference TRBV7-9 and TRBJ2-6 for the parts outside the CDR3, the full variable domain is DTGVSQNPRHKITKRGQNVTFRCDPISEHNRLYWYRQTLGQGPEFLTYFQNEAQLEKSRLLSDRFSAERPKGSFSTLEIQRTEQGDSAMYLCASSQGGTGANVLTFGAGSRLTVL.